Listed here are 3 T cell receptor beta chains from one sample, sequenced in a study of OX40 agonist ivuxolimab in advanced cancers. To prepare the library, the immunoSEQ multiplex PCR assay was applied. The source is immuneACCESS, and TCRdb retained only in-frame sequences with V and J called. Part of the clones is not carried over; for the studies checked, unresolved V genes explain less than half of this, and the remainder is unexplained. For this sample there are fewer than 90,000 clones; around 90% appear just once. About 1.3% of the sample lies in the top ten. The input for sequencing was CD4+ or CD8+ T cells sorted from blood, taken in a trial of the OX40 agonist ivuxolimab. Receptor source: an adult with an advanced solid tumor such as melanoma, head and neck, liver or kidney cancer.

The V call is TRBV11-2, the J call TRBJ2-6; possible D gene TRBD1, 5 bases. V was cut by 8 bases and J by 1 base, with 15 bases left in between. Germline V CDR1 and CDR2: SGHAT, FQNNGV. The CDR3 consists of 16 residues. CDR3 nucleotides: TGTGCCAGCTTCCAAAGGGGTAATTCTGGGGCCAACGTCCTGACTTTC. Its translation: CASFQRGNSGANVLTF.

The chain joins TRBV11-2 to TRBJ2-3, with 8 bases lining up with TRBD2. Germline values: CDR1 SGHAT, CDR2 FQNNGV. V lost 3 bases, J lost 5 bases, and 7 bases stayed unmatched. The CDR3 contains 15 residues. CDR3 DNA: TGTGCCAGCAGCTTTAGCGGGACGGGGGGAGATACGCAGTATTTT. It yields the protein CASSFSGTGGDTQYF.

The chain has TRBV6-1 and TRBJ2-7, with D hard to call. CDR3 length: 13 amino acids. Trimming took off 4 bases at V and 0 bases at J, with 7 bases between the two ends. Germline lookup yields CDR1 MNHNS and CDR2 SASEGT. CDR3 DNA: TGTGCCAGCAGTGTACAAAACTCCTACGAGCAGTACTTC. Translation: CASSVQNSYEQYF.